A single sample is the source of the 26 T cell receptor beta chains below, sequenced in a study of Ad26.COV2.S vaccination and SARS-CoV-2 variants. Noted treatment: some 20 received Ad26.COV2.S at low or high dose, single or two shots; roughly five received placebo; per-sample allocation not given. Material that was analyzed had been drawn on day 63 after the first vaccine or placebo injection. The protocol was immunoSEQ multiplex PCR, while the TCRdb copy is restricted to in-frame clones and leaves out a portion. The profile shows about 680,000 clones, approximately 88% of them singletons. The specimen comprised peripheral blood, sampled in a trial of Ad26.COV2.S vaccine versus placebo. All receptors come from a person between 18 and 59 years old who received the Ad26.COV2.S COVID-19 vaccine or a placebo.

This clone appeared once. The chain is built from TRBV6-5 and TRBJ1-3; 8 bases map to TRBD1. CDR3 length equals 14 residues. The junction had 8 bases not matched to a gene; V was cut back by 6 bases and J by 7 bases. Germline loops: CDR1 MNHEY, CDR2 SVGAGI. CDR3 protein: CASRDRDLRNTIYF. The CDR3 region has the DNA TGTGCCAGCAGGGACAGGGACCTTCGGAACACCATATATTTT.

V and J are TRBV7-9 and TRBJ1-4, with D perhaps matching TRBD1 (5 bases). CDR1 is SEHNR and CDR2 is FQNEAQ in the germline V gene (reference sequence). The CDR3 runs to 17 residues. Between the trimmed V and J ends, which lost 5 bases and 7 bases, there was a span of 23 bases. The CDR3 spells CASSPPGLGPRGEKLFF. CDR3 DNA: TGTGCCAGCAGCCCCCCCGGGCTCGGCCCAAGGGGTGAAAAACTGTTTTTT.

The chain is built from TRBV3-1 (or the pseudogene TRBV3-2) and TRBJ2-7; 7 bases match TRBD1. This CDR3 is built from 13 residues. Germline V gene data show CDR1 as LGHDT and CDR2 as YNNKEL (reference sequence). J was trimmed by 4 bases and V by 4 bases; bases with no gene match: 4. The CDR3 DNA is TGTGCCAGCAGCCGGGACAGACAGTACGAGCAGTACTTC. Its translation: CASSRDRQYEQYF.

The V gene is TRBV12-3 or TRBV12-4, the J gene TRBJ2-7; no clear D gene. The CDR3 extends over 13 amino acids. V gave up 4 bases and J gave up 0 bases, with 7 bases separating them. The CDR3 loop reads CASSSYSSYEQYF. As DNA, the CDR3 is TGTGCCAGCAGTTCATATAGCTCCTACGAGCAGTACTTC.

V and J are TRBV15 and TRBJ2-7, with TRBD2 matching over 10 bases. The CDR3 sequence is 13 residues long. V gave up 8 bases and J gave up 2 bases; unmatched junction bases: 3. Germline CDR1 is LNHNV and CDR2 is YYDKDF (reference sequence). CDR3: CATRTSGTYEQYF. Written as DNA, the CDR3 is TGTGCCACCCGGACTAGCGGAACCTACGAGCAGTACTTC.

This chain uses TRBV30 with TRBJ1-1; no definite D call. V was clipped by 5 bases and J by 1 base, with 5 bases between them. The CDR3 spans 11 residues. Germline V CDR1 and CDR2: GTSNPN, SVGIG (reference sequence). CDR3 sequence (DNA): TGTGCCTGGCACAGGAACACTGAAGCTTTCTTT. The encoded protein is CAWHRNTEAFF.

The CDR3 spells CSARAGAGDTGELFF. The CDR3 bases are TGCAGCGCACGCGCCGGGGCAGGTGACACCGGGGAGCTGTTTTTT. This chain uses TRBV29-1 with TRBJ2-2, with D possibly called TRBD1 or TRBD2 (5 bases each). Germline loops: CDR1 SQVTM, CDR2 ANQGSEA. The CDR3 sequence is 15 residues long. Trimming removed 7 bases at V and 3 bases at J, with 18 bases between.

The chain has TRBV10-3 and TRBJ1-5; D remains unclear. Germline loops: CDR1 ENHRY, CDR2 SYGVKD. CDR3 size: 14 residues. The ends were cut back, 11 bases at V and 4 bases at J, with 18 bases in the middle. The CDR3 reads CAARPAGPNQPQHF. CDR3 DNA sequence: TGTGCCGCGCGTCCAGCGGGCCCTAATCAGCCCCAGCATTTT.

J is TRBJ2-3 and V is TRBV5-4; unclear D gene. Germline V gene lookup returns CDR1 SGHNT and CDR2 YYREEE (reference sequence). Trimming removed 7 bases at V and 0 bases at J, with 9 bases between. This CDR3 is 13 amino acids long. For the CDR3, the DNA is TGTGCCAGCTACGGCGGTAGCACAGATACGCAGTATTTT. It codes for CASYGGSTDTQYF.

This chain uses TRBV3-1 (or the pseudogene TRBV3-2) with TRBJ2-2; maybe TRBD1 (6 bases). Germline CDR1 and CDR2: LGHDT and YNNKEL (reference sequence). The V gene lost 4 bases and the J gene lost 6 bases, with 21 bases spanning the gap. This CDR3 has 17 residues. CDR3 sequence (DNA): TGTGCCAGCAGCCTACACGGAGCCCAGGGGTCCCCCGGGGAGCTGTTTTTT. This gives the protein CASSLHGAQGSPGELFF.

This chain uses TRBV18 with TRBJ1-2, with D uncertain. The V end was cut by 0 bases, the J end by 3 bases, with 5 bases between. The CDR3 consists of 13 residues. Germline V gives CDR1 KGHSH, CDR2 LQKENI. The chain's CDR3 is CASSPPDYYGYTF. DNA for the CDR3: TGTGCCAGCTCACCACCAGATTACTATGGCTACACCTTC.

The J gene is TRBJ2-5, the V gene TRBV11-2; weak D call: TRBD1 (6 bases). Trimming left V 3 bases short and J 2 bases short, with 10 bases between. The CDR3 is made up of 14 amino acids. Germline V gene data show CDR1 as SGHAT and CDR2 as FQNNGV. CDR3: CASSLDRAQETQYF. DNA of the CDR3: TGTGCCAGCAGCTTGGACAGAGCTCAAGAGACCCAGTACTTC.

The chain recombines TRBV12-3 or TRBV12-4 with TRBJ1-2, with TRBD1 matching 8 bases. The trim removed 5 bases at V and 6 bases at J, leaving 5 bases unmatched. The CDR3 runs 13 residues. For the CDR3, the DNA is TGTGCCAGCAGTCGAGGACAGGGAGATGGCTACACCTTC. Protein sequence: CASSRGQGDGYTF.

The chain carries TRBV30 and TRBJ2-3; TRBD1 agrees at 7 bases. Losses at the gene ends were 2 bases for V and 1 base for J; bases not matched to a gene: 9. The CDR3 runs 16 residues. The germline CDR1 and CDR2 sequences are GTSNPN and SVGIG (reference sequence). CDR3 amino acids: CAWSYSPGGGTDTQYF. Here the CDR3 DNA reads TGTGCCTGGAGTTACAGCCCAGGGGGTGGCACAGATACGCAGTATTTT.

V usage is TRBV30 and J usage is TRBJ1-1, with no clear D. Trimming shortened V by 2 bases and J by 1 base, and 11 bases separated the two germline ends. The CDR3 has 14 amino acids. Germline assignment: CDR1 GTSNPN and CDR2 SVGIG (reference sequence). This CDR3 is CAWSPPQRNTEAFF. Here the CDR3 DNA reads TGTGCCTGGAGTCCTCCCCAGAGGAACACTGAAGCTTTCTTT.

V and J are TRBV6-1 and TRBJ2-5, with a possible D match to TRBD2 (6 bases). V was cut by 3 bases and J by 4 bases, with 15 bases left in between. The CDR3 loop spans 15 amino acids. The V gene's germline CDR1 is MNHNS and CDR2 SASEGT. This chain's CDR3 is CASSDRRGRGETQYF. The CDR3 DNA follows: TGTGCCAGCAGTGACCGGCGGGGTCGGGGAGAGACCCAGTACTTC.

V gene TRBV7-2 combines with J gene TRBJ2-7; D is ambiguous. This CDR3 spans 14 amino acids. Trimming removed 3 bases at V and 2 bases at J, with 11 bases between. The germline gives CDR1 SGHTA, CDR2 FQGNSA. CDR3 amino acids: CASSLSPDTYEQYF. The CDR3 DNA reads TGTGCCAGCAGCTTGTCACCCGACACCTACGAGCAGTACTTC.

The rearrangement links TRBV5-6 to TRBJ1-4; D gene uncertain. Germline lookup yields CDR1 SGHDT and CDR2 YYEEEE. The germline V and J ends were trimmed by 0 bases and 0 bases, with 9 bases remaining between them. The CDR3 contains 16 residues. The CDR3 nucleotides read TGTGCCAGCAGCTTGGGGGCCTTGGCAACTAATGAAAAACTGTTTTTT. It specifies CASSLGALATNEKLFF. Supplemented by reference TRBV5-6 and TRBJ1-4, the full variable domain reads DAGVTQSPTHLIKTRGQQVTLRCSPKSGHDTVSWYQQALGQGPQFIFQYYEEEERQRGNFPDRFSGHQFPNYSSELNVNALLLGDSALYLCASSLGALATNEKLFFGSGTQLSVL.

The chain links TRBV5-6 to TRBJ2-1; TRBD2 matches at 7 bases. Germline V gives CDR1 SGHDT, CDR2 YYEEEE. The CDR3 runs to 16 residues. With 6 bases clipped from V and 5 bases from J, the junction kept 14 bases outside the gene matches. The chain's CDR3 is CASNYLLAGGNNEQFF. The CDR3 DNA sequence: TGTGCCAGCAACTATTTATTAGCGGGTGGCAACAATGAGCAGTTCTTC.

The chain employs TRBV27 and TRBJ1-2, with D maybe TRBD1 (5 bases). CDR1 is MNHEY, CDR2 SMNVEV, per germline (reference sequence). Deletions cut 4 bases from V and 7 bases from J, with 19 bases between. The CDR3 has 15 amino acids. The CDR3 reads CASSSTGRKGAGYTF. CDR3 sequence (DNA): TGTGCCAGCAGTTCCACGGGACGGAAGGGAGCTGGCTACACCTTC.

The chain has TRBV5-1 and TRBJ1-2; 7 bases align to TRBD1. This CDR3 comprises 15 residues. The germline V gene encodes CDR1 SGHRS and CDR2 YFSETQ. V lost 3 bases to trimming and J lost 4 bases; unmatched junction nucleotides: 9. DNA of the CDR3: TGCGCCAGCAGCTCAAACAGGGGAGTCTCCTATGGCTACACCTTC. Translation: CASSSNRGVSYGYTF.

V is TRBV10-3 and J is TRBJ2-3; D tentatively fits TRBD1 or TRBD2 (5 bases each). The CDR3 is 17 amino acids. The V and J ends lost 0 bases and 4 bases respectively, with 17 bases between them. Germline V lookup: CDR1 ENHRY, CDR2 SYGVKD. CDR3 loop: CAISESGARVSADTQYF. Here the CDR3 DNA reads TGTGCCATCAGTGAGTCCGGGGCGCGAGTAAGCGCAGATACGCAGTATTTT.

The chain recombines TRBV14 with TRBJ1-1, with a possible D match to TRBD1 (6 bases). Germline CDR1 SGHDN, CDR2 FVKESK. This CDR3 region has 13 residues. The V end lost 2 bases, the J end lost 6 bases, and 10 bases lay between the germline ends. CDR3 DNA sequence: TGTGCCAGCAGCCAAACAGGGTTGGCTGAAGCTTTCTTT. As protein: CASSQTGLAEAFF.

The CDR3 region is CASGLGRGATEAFF. The CDR3 DNA is TGTGCTAGTGGTTTGGGCAGGGGTGCCACTGAAGCTTTCTTT. The chain combines TRBV12-5 with TRBJ1-1, with D tentatively TRBD1 (6 bases). The length of the CDR3 is 14 residues. Germline V gives CDR1 LGHNT, CDR2 FRNRAP. V was trimmed by 1 base and J by 4 bases, leaving 10 bases between them.

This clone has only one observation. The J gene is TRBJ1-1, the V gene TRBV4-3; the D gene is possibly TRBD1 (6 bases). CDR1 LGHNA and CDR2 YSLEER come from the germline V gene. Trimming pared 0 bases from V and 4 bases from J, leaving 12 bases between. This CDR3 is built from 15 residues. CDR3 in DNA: TGCGCCAGCAGCCAAGAGAGGGGACACACCACTGAAGCTTTCTTT. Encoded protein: CASSQERGHTTEAFF.

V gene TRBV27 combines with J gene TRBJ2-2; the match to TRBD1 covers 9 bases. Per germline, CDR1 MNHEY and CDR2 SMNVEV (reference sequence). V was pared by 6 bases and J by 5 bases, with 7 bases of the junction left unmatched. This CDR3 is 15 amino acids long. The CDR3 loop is CASSRDRVLTGELFF. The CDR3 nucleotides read TGTGCCAGCAGCCGGGACAGGGTTTTGACCGGGGAGCTGTTTTTT.